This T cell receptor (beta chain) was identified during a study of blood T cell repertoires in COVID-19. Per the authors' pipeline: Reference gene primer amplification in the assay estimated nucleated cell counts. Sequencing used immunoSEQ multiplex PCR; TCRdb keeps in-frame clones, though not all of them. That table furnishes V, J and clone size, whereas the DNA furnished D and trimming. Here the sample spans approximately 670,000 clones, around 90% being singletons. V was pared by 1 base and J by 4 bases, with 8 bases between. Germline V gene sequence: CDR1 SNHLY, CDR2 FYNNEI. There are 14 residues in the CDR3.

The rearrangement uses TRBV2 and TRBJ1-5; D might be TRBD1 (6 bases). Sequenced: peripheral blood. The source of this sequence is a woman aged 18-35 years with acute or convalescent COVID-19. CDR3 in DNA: TGTGCCAGCAGTGAAGGGACAGTGAATCAGCCCCAGCATTTT. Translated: CASSEGTVNQPQHF.